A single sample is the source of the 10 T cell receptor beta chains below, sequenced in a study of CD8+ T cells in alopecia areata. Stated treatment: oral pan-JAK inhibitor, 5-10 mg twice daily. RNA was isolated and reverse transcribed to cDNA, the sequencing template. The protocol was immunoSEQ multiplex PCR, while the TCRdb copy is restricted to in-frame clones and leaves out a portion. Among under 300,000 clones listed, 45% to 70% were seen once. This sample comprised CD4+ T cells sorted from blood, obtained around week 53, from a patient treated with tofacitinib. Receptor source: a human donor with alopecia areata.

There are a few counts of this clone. DNA for the CDR3: TGCAGTGCTGCCCGGGTGGGGGGCTACACCTTC. Protein product: CSAARVGGYTF. This chain links TRBV20-1 with TRBJ1-2; no reliable D call. Germline CDR1 DFQATT, CDR2 SNEGSKA (reference sequence). The ends were cut back, 5 bases at V and 8 bases at J, with 12 bases in the middle. The CDR3 runs 11 residues.

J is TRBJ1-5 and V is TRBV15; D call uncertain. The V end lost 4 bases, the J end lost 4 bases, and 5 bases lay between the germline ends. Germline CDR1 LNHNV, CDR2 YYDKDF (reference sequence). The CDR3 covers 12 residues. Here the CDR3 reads CATSNWNQPQHF. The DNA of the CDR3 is TGTGCCACCAGCAATTGGAATCAGCCCCAGCATTTT.

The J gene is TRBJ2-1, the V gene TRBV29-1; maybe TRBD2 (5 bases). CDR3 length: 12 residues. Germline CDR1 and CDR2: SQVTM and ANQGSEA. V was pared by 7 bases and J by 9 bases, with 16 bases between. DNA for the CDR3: TGCAGCGAGAAGGACCTAGCAAGTGAGCAGTTCTTC. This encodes CSEKDLASEQFF.

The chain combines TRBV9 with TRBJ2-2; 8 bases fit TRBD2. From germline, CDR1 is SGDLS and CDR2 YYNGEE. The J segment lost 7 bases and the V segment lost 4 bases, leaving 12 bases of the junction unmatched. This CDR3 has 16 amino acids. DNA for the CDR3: TGTGCCAGCAGCTCCCAAGGACTAGCAAGTAGCGGGGAGCTGTTTTTT. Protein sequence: CASSSQGLASSGELFF.

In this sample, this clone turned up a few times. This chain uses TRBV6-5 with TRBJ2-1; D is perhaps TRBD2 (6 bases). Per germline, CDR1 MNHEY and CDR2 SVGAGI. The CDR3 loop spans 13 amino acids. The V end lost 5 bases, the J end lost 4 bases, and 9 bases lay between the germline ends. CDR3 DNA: TGTGCCAGCAGTCCTGGGGGGTACAATGAGCAGTTCTTC. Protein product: CASSPGGYNEQFF.

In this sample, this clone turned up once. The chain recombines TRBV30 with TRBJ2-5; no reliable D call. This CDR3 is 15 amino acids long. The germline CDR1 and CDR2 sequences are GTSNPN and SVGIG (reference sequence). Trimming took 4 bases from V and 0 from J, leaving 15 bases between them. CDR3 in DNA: TGTGCCTGGACGGCCCTGCGACTGTACCAAGAGACCCAGTACTTC. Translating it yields CAWTALRLYQETQYF.

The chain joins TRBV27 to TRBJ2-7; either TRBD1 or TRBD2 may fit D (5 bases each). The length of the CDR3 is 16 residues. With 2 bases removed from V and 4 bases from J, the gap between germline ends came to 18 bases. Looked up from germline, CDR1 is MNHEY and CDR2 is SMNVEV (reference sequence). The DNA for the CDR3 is TGTGCCAGCAGTTTAAGTCTCTCGGGACGGTTTTACGAGCAGTACTTC. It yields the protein CASSLSLSGRFYEQYF.

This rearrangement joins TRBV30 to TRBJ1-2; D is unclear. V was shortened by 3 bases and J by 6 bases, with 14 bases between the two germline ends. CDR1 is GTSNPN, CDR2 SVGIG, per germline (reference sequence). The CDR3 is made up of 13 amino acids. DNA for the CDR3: TGTGCCTGGAGAAACAGCCGTATTGATGGCTACACCTTC. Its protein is CAWRNSRIDGYTF.

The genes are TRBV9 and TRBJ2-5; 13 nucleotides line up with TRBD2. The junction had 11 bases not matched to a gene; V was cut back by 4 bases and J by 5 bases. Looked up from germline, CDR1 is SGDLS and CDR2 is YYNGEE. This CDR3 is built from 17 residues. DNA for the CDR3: TGTGCCAGCAGCCCCCGGACTAGCGGGGGCACTGTGGAGACCCAGTACTTC. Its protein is CASSPRTSGGTVETQYF.

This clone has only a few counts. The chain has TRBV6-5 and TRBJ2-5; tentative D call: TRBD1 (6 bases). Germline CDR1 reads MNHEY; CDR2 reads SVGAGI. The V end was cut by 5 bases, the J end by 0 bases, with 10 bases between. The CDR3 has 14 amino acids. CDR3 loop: CASSHTGNQETQYF. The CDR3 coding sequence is TGTGCCAGCAGTCACACAGGGAACCAAGAGACCCAGTACTTC.